One and the same sample provided the 30 T cell receptor beta chains below, sequenced in a study of vaccination effects on CD4 cells after COVID-19. These TCRs' antigens remain unknown. CD4+ T cells specific for antigen were expanded with viral peptide pools by the ViraFEST assay before sequencing. Cultured cells yielded isolated CD4+ T cells after around 10 days. Sequencing was performed with immunoSEQ multiplex PCR; in TCRdb, only in-frame clones are kept and a portion is missing. The table lists about 79,000 clones, roughly 80% of them singletons. This specimen consisted of CD4+ T cells from PBMCs cultured with HCoV-229E spike peptides, obtained before COVID-19 vaccination. These receptor sequences come from a human donor who received a COVID-19 vaccine.

This chain links TRBV9 with TRBJ1-1, with 7 bases lining up with TRBD1. Germline V lookup: CDR1 SGDLS, CDR2 YYNGEE. The CDR3 totals 13 residues. With 4 bases clipped from V and 5 bases from J, the junction kept 5 bases outside the gene matches. CDR3 sequence (DNA): TGTGCCAGCAGCACGACAGGGACGACTGAAGCTTTCTTT. Translated: CASSTTGTTEAFF. The complete variable domain, with remaining parts taken from reference TRBV9 and TRBJ1-1, reads DSGVTQTPKHLITATGQRVTLRCSPRSGDLSVYWYQQSLDQGLQFLIQYYNGEERAKGNILERFSAQQFPDLHSELNLSSLELGDSALYFCASSTTGTTEAFFGQGTRLTVV.

The rearrangement joins TRBV23-1 to TRBJ2-7; a possible D gene is TRBD2 (5 bases). TRBV23-1 is treated as an ORF (open reading frame) with a function not yet certain. Trimming shortened V by 2 bases and J by 5 bases, and 7 bases separated the two germline ends. The CDR3 runs 12 residues. CDR3: CASSQEGNEQYV. The CDR3 region has the DNA TGCGCCAGCAGTCAAGAGGGCAACGAGCAGTACGTC.

Only one count was recorded for this clone. The J gene is TRBJ2-7, the V gene TRBV11-1, with TRBD2 matching 9 bases. CDR3 size: 14 residues. Losses at the gene ends were 5 bases for V and 2 bases for J; bases not matched to a gene: 4. The germline V gene encodes CDR1 SGHAT and CDR2 FQDESV (reference sequence). In nucleotides, the CDR3 is TGTGCCAGCAGCGCCCGGACTAGCGCCTACGAGCAGTACGTC. Amino acid sequence: CASSARTSAYEQYV.

V usage is TRBV27 and J usage is TRBJ1-4; TRBD1 agrees at 9 bases. The germline V gene encodes CDR1 MNHEY and CDR2 SMNVEV (reference sequence). Trimming took 3 bases from V and 2 from J; bases not matched to a gene: 4. This CDR3 is built from 16 residues. Written as DNA, the CDR3 is TGTGCCAGCAGTTTGCTAGGGACAGGGACTAATGAAAAACTGTTTTTT. It yields the protein CASSLLGTGTNEKLFF.

The chain uses TRBV29-1 and TRBJ2-1; 7 bases are shared with TRBD1. Germline loops: CDR1 SQVTM, CDR2 ANQGSEA. The CDR3 is 11 amino acids. The junction had 3 bases not matched to a gene; V was cut back by 7 bases and J by 6 bases. CDR3 nucleotide sequence: TGCAGCGACCGGACAGGCAATGAGCAGTTCTTC. This sequence encodes CSDRTGNEQFF.

This chain joins TRBV18 and TRBJ1-1; TRBD1 agrees at 11 bases. The CDR3 runs to 15 residues. After removal of 4 bases from V and 2 bases from J, the junction contained 3 bases not matched to a gene. CDR1 and CDR2 from the germline V gene are KGHSH and LQKENI. CDR3 DNA: TGTGCCAGCTCACTTGGGACAGGGGGTAACACTGAAGCTTTCTTT. Protein sequence: CASSLGTGGNTEAFF.

The V call is TRBV3-1 (or the pseudogene TRBV3-2), the J call TRBJ2-1; the D call may be TRBD1 or TRBD2 (5 bases each). V lost 0 bases to trimming and J lost 5 bases, with 20 bases between them. Germline assignment: CDR1 LGHDT and CDR2 YNNKEL (reference sequence). This CDR3 has 18 residues. The CDR3 nucleotides are TGTGCCAGCAGCCAAGATCAGGGAGCTCCCCGGGTCGACAATGAGCAGTTCTTC. Protein sequence: CASSQDQGAPRVDNEQFF.

CDR3 sequence (DNA): TGTGCCACCACACGCGTCAGACCCCCGGAAAAACTGTTTTTT. Residues: CATTRVRPPEKLFF. The J gene is TRBJ1-4, the V gene TRBV15, with unresolved D. The CDR3 covers 14 residues. Germline lookup yields CDR1 LNHNV and CDR2 YYDKDF (reference sequence). V was cut by 7 bases and J by 8 bases, with 17 bases left in between. The full variable domain, its missing parts supplied by reference TRBV15 and TRBJ1-4, is DAMVIQNPRYQVTQFGKPVTLSCSQTLNHNVMYWYQQKSSQAPKLLFHYYDKDFNNEADTPDNFQSRRPNTSFCFLDIRSPGLGDTAMYLCATTRVRPPEKLFFGSGTQLSVL.

The V and J genes are TRBV5-1 and TRBJ2-2, with D tentatively TRBD1 or TRBD2 (5 bases each). Looked up from germline, CDR1 is SGHRS and CDR2 is YFSETQ. The CDR3 is 15 residues long. The V end lost 4 bases, the J end lost 1 base, and 11 bases lay between the germline ends. This CDR3 is CASSRGDVNTGELFF. The CDR3 DNA reads TGCGCCAGCAGCAGAGGGGACGTGAACACCGGGGAGCTGTTTTTT.

This clone was seen a single time. V gene TRBV5-1 combines with J gene TRBJ2-2, with 8 bases fitting TRBD1. The CDR3 totals 15 residues. Germline trimming cut 3 bases from V and 6 bases from J; bases unmatched to any gene: 7. CDR1 is SGHRS, CDR2 YFSETQ, per germline. The CDR3 reads CASSSPGQVAGELFF. The CDR3 DNA reads as TGCGCCAGCAGCTCGCCGGGACAGGTAGCCGGGGAGCTGTTTTTT.

V and J are TRBV15 and TRBJ1-4; D gene uncertain. Looked up from germline, CDR1 is LNHNV and CDR2 is YYDKDF (reference sequence). V lost 8 bases and J lost 8, with 15 bases in between. The CDR3 extends over 13 amino acids. The CDR3 nucleotides read TGTGCCACCTCCGCGCGTTGGTCAGAAAAACTGTTTTTT. Amino acids: CATSARWSEKLFF.

This clone was counted a single time. V is TRBV19 and J is TRBJ2-2; possible D gene TRBD1, 6 bases. The CDR3 runs to 16 residues. Germline lookup yields CDR1 LNHDA and CDR2 SQIVND (reference sequence). Trimming removed 7 bases at V and 5 bases at J, with 20 bases between. The CDR3 loop is CASNAVRRGQTGELFF. Written as DNA, the CDR3 is TGTGCCAGTAATGCCGTCCGCAGGGGTCAGACCGGGGAGCTGTTTTTT.

The chain links TRBV5-1 to TRBJ1-2; TRBD1 matches at 11 bases. This CDR3 region has 15 residues. The germline CDR1 and CDR2 sequences are SGHRS and YFSETQ. The trim removed 2 bases at V and 5 bases at J, leaving 5 bases unmatched. This chain's CDR3 is CASSLGQGAEYGYTF. CDR3 nucleotides: TGCGCCAGCAGCTTAGGACAGGGGGCAGAGTATGGCTACACCTTC.

The J gene is TRBJ2-7, the V gene TRBV7-6; no clear D gene. The CDR3 is 13 amino acids. V was cut by 1 base and J by 2 bases, with 6 bases left in between. CDR1 is SGHVS and CDR2 is FNYEAQ in the germline V gene. CDR3 protein: CASSLGGTYEQYV. CDR3 nucleotide sequence: TGTGCCAGCAGCTTAGGGGGTACCTACGAGCAGTACGTC.

This clone was seen only a few times. The chain couples TRBV10-3 to TRBJ2-3; D not resolved. CDR1 is ENHRY, CDR2 SYGVKD, per germline. The germline V and J ends were trimmed by 8 bases and 2 bases, with 14 bases remaining between them. The CDR3 covers 14 residues. The CDR3 sequence is CAISERATTDTQYF. The CDR3 region has the DNA TGTGCCATCTCCGAACGGGCCACCACAGATACGCAGTATTTT.

The rearrangement joins TRBV27 to TRBJ2-2; TRBD2 matches at 13 bases. Looked up from germline, CDR1 is MNHEY and CDR2 is SMNVEV (reference sequence). Trimming at V came to 4 bases and at J to 0 bases, leaving 8 bases not matched to a gene. There are 19 residues in the CDR3. The CDR3 sequence is CASSSSGLAGASNTGELFF. The DNA for the CDR3 is TGTGCCAGCAGTTCCTCTGGACTAGCGGGGGCCTCGAACACCGGGGAGCTGTTTTTT.

This CDR3 reads CASSGTGGDNSPLHF. As DNA, the CDR3 is TGTGCCAGCTCCGGGACAGGGGGCGATAATTCACCCCTCCACTTT. The J gene is TRBJ1-6, the V gene TRBV19; 12 bases map to TRBD1. The germline gives CDR1 LNHDA, CDR2 SQIVND (reference sequence). With 9 bases clipped from V and 5 bases from J, the junction kept 5 bases outside the gene matches. This CDR3 is 15 amino acids long.

The V gene is TRBV5-1, the J gene TRBJ1-4, with 10 nucleotides matching TRBD1. The germline gives CDR1 SGHRS, CDR2 YFSETQ. Unmatched junction bases numbered 4, after V lost 4 bases and J lost 7 bases. CDR3 length: 14 amino acids. CDR3 sequence: CASSAGTGAEKLFF. CDR3 DNA: TGCGCCAGCAGCGCAGGGACAGGGGCTGAAAAACTGTTTTTT.

The chain combines TRBV2 with TRBJ1-1, with D unresolved. CDR3 length equals 14 residues. Trimming stripped 7 bases from V and 1 base from J, with 13 bases between. CDR1 and CDR2 from the germline V gene are SNHLY and FYNNEI. The CDR3 loop reads CASTGNRRNTEAFF. The CDR3 coding sequence is TGTGCCAGCACAGGCAACAGACGGAACACTGAAGCTTTCTTT. The whole variable domain, remainder taken from reference TRBV2 and TRBJ1-1, is EPEVTQTPSHQVTQMGQEVILRCVPISNHLYFYWYRQILGQKVEFLVSFYNNEISEKSEIFDDQFSVERPDGSNFTLKIRSTKLEDSAMYFCASTGNRRNTEAFFGQGTRLTVV.

The J gene is TRBJ2-1, the V gene TRBV5-1; 9 bases map to TRBD2. The CDR3 runs 14 residues. J lost 6 bases, V lost 9 bases, and 10 bases had no gene match. The germline gives CDR1 SGHRS, CDR2 YFSETQ. The CDR3 protein is CATSSGGPSNEQFF. Here the CDR3 DNA reads TGCGCCACCTCGAGCGGGGGGCCCTCCAATGAGCAGTTCTTC.

The rearrangement links TRBV7-2 to TRBJ1-1; a possible D gene is TRBD1 (6 bases). Germline V gene sequence: CDR1 SGHTA, CDR2 FQGNSA. V lost 5 bases and J lost 0, with 16 bases in between. This CDR3 spans 16 amino acids. The CDR3 reads CASSLRTAPMNTEAFF. CDR3 sequence (DNA): TGTGCCAGCAGCCTCAGGACAGCGCCTATGAACACTGAAGCTTTCTTT.

This clone was recorded once. This rearrangement joins TRBV12-1 to TRBJ2-2; the table calls TRBD2, which could not be checked here. TRBV12-1 is noted as a pseudogene. CDR3 size: 19 residues. CDR3 loop: CASSFRGGLAGGRTGELFF. CDR3 nucleotide sequence: TGTGCCAGCAGCTTTAGGGGGGGACTAGCGGGGGGACGGACCGGGGAGCTGTTTTTT.

J is TRBJ1-1 and V is TRBV29-1, with a weak D call TRBD1 (5 bases). The CDR3 loop spans 13 amino acids. CDR1 and CDR2 from the germline V gene are SQVTM and ANQGSEA. V was pared by 4 bases and J by 0 bases, with 9 bases between. CDR3 bases: TGCAGCGTTGCGGGGCCACTGAACACTGAAGCTTTCTTT. Protein: CSVAGPLNTEAFF.

This clone was seen a few times. The chain uses TRBV2 and TRBJ1-5; 10 bases are shared with TRBD1. Germline CDR1 and CDR2: SNHLY and FYNNEI. Losses at the gene ends were 6 bases for V and 6 bases for J; bases not matched to a gene: 8. This CDR3 has 15 residues. The CDR3 nucleotides are TGTGCCAGCAGAGCGACAGGGGGCTACAGTCAGCCCCAGCATTTT. Translated: CASRATGGYSQPQHF.

V and J are TRBV20-1 and TRBJ2-5; the D is unclear. CDR1 is DFQATT, CDR2 SNEGSKA, per germline (reference sequence). Between the trimmed V and J ends, which lost 5 bases and 3 bases, there was a span of 4 bases. The CDR3 consists of 10 residues. CDR3 residues: CSALKETQYF. CDR3 nucleotide sequence: TGCAGTGCTCTAAAAGAGACCCAGTACTTC.

The rearrangement uses TRBV5-1 and TRBJ2-2; possible D gene TRBD1, 6 bases. Trimming removed 4 bases at V and 3 bases at J, with 10 bases between. The CDR3 runs to 14 residues. Germline V lookup: CDR1 SGHRS, CDR2 YFSETQ. The CDR3 DNA reads as TGCGCCAGCAGCCCGAGGACAGACACCGGGGAGCTGTTTTTT. It yields the protein CASSPRTDTGELFF.

This clone was seen a single time. This sequence joins TRBV29-1 and TRBJ1-1, with D possibly being TRBD1 (6 bases). There are 15 residues in the CDR3. Looked up from germline, CDR1 is SQVTM and CDR2 is ANQGSEA. Trimming left V 7 bases short and J 0 bases short, with 18 bases between. The CDR3 DNA sequence: TGCAGCGCCGAACAGGGATTCCGAGTGAACACTGAAGCTTTCTTT. It codes for CSAEQGFRVNTEAFF.

This chain links TRBV5-6 with TRBJ2-7, with D perhaps TRBD2 (6 bases). The CDR3 totals 14 residues. Trimming took 0 bases from V and 3 from J, leaving 10 bases between them. Germline V CDR1 and CDR2: SGHDT, YYEEEE. The CDR3 DNA is TGTGCCAGCAGCTTGGGGGGGGACGGCTACGAGCAGTACGTC. Protein: CASSLGGDGYEQYV.

The chain couples TRBV5-4 to TRBJ2-5; D possibly uses TRBD1 or TRBD2 (5 bases each). CDR3 length equals 14 residues. Germline CDR1 SGHNT, CDR2 YYREEE (reference sequence). The V and J ends lost 4 bases and 5 bases respectively, with 15 bases between them. CDR3 residues: CASSQGLGEETQYF. In DNA form, the CDR3 reads TGTGCCAGCAGCCAGGGTTTAGGGGAGGAGACCCAGTACTTC.

The chain couples TRBV30 to TRBJ1-6, with D perhaps matching TRBD1 (6 bases). This CDR3 region has 16 residues. Germline V CDR1 and CDR2: GTSNPN, SVGIG (reference sequence). The V end was cut by 4 bases, the J end by 2 bases, with 15 bases between. CDR3 region: CAWIPKGGTYNSPLHF. CDR3 in DNA: TGTGCCTGGATACCCAAGGGGGGAACCTATAATTCACCCCTCCACTTT.